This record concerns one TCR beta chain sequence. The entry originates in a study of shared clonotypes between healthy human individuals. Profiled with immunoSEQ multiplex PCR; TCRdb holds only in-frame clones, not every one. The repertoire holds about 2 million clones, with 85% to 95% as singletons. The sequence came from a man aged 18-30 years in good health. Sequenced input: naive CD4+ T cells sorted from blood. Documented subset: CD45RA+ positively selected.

CDR3 sequence (DNA): TGCGCCAGCAGCTCTACGACAGGGCAAGAGACCCAGTACTTC. Translated, it gives CASSSTTGQETQYF. The chain has TRBV5-1 and TRBJ2-5, with 7 bases aligning to TRBD1. This CDR3 is built from 14 residues. The V segment lost 3 bases and the J segment 2 bases; nucleotides outside the gene matches: 4. Germline CDR1 is SGHRS and CDR2 is YFSETQ.